This passage covers 22 T cell receptor beta chains from one sample sequenced in a study of T cell responses to AZD1222 COVID-19 vaccine. Sequencing used immunoSEQ multiplex PCR; TCRdb keeps in-frame clones, though not all of them. The sample consists of around 140,000 clones, 93% of them appearing once. Sequenced material: peripheral blood, taken on day 0 of AZD1222 vaccination. The receptors originated from an adult in good health.

The count of this clone is one. The rearrangement links TRBV29-1 to TRBJ2-1, with 7 bases matching TRBD2. With 4 bases clipped from V and 9 bases from J, the junction kept 12 bases outside the gene matches. The CDR3 length is 14 residues. Germline lookup yields CDR1 SQVTM and CDR2 ANQGSEA. CDR3 sequence reads: CSVASGRESREQFF. The CDR3 bases are TGCAGCGTTGCTTCGGGGCGGGAGTCGCGTGAGCAGTTCTTC.

The chain joins TRBV5-8 to TRBJ2-1; perhaps TRBD2 as D (5 bases). The ends were cut back, 0 bases at V and 9 bases at J, with 16 bases in the middle. Germline values: CDR1 SGHTS, CDR2 YDEGEE. This CDR3 region has 15 residues. CDR3 region: CASSLDLGERAEQFF. The DNA for the CDR3 is TGTGCCAGCAGCTTGGATTTGGGAGAGCGCGCTGAGCAGTTCTTC.

This clone came up once. The genes are TRBV7-8 and TRBJ2-5; D gene uncertain. Germline CDR1 is SGHVS and CDR2 is FQNEAQ. This CDR3 is 11 amino acids long. The ends were cut back, 5 bases at V and 6 bases at J, with 7 bases in the middle. CDR3 in DNA: TGTGCCAGCAGCCCCATGAAGACCCAGTACTTC. Its protein is CASSPMKTQYF. Full variable domain (outside the CDR3, taken from reference TRBV7-8 and TRBJ2-5): GAGVSQSPRYKVAKRGQDVALRCDPISGHVSLFWYQQALGQGPEFLTYFQNEAQLDKSGLPSDRFFAERPEGSVSTLKIQRTQQEDSAVYLCASSPMKTQYFGPGTRLLVL.

The rearrangement joins TRBV6-5 to TRBJ2-1, with 7 nucleotides matching TRBD2. The CDR3 spans 14 residues. Trimming at V came to 0 bases and at J to 7 bases, leaving 3 bases not matched to a gene. The germline gives CDR1 MNHEY, CDR2 SVGAGI. The CDR3 nucleotides are TGTGCCAGCAGTTACTCCAGCGGGGTAAATGAGCAGTTCTTC. It encodes CASSYSSGVNEQFF.

J is TRBJ1-5 and V is TRBV28; 7 bases are shared with TRBD1. In germline, CDR1 is MDHEN, CDR2 SYDVKM. The V gene end was trimmed by 6 bases and the J gene end by 7 bases; junction bases not matched to a gene: 9. The CDR3 contains 14 residues. The CDR3 sequence is CASRLTGSEQPQHF. The CDR3 region has the DNA TGTGCCAGCAGATTGACAGGGAGCGAACAGCCCCAGCATTTT.

The chain carries TRBV30 and TRBJ1-1, with D unresolved. Trimming took 4 bases from V and 3 from J, leaving 12 bases between them. The germline gives CDR1 GTSNPN, CDR2 SVGIG (reference sequence). CDR3 length equals 13 residues. The CDR3 nucleotides are TGTGCCTGGAAGTTTGTGGCGTACACTGAAGCTTTCTTT. It translates to CAWKFVAYTEAFF.

The chain recombines TRBV7-8 with TRBJ2-1; 9 nucleotides agree with TRBD2. Germline CDR1 and CDR2: SGHVS and FQNEAQ. V shed 5 bases, J shed 4 bases, and the junction held 15 bases outside the gene matches. The CDR3 has 18 amino acids. CDR3 sequence (DNA): TGTGCCAGCAGCGCTCAAAGGCGTGGACTAGCGACATACAATGAGCAGTTCTTC. It specifies CASSAQRRGLATYNEQFF.

V usage is TRBV9 and J usage is TRBJ1-4; 8 nucleotides line up with TRBD1. Trimming cost V 4 bases and J 5 bases; bases outside gene matches: 7. The germline V gene has CDR1 SGDLS and CDR2 YYNGEE. This CDR3 has 15 amino acids. The CDR3 here is CASSPRTGRNEKLFF. The CDR3 DNA follows: TGTGCCAGCAGCCCAAGGACAGGGAGGAATGAAAAACTGTTTTTT.

The V call is TRBV6-4, the J call TRBJ1-6, with no clear D. The CDR3 length is 15 residues. Germline CDR1 MRHNA, CDR2 SNTAGT. Trimming pared 9 bases from V and 7 bases from J, leaving 19 bases between. CDR3 residues: CASPSHAGENSPLHF. Written as DNA, the CDR3 is TGTGCCAGTCCTAGTCACGCGGGCGAGAATTCACCCCTCCACTTT.

The V gene is TRBV28, the J gene TRBJ1-2; no firm D call. Trimming shortened V by 1 base and J by 4 bases, and 16 bases separated the two germline ends. The CDR3 is 16 residues long. Germline assignment: CDR1 MDHEN and CDR2 SYDVKM. Written as DNA, the CDR3 is TGTGCCAGCAGTTTATACCCACCTGACGAGGGCTATGGCTACACCTTC. It is translated as CASSLYPPDEGYGYTF.

CDR3 sequence reads: CASSQVLAGGPGDTQYF. CDR3 coding DNA: TGTGCCAGCAGCCAAGTTTTAGCGGGAGGGCCTGGGGATACGCAGTATTTT. The chain joins TRBV4-2 to TRBJ2-3, with 11 nucleotides matching TRBD2. Germline loops: CDR1 LGHNA, CDR2 YNFKEQ. V lost 1 base to trimming and J lost 6 bases; unmatched junction nucleotides: 9. The CDR3 sequence is 17 residues long.

The CDR3 DNA sequence: TGTGCCACCCTGAAGCGGGAGGGTAGGCAGTTCTTC. Amino acid sequence: CATLKREGRQFF. The chain carries TRBV2 and TRBJ2-1; 10 bases are shared with TRBD2. Trimming cost V 10 bases and J 12 bases; bases outside gene matches: 9. Germline V gene lookup returns CDR1 SNHLY and CDR2 FYNNEI. The CDR3 runs to 12 residues.

The chain joins TRBV9 to TRBJ2-1, with D perhaps TRBD2 (5 bases). V lost 0 bases and J 6 bases, leaving 13 bases between the germline ends. This CDR3 has 15 amino acids. Germline assignment: CDR1 SGDLS and CDR2 YYNGEE. CDR3: CASSVERSRGNEQFF. As DNA, the CDR3 is TGTGCCAGCAGCGTAGAAAGGAGTCGGGGCAATGAGCAGTTCTTC.

This chain links TRBV3-1 (or the pseudogene TRBV3-2) with TRBJ1-1; unclear D gene. Per the germline V gene, CDR1 is LGHDT and CDR2 is YNNKEL (reference sequence). V lost 4 bases and J lost 0, with 9 bases in between. The CDR3 extends over 14 amino acids. The CDR3 DNA reads TGTGCCAGCAGCCCGGACCTCCTGAACACTGAAGCTTTCTTT. This sequence encodes CASSPDLLNTEAFF.

The rearrangement uses TRBV27 and TRBJ1-2; the match to TRBD1 covers 11 bases. Per germline, CDR1 MNHEY and CDR2 SMNVEV (reference sequence). The junction had 10 bases not matched to a gene; V was cut back by 2 bases and J by 8 bases. The length of the CDR3 is 16 residues. The CDR3: CASSLLGTGGMYGYTF. The CDR3 bases are TGTGCCAGCAGTTTACTAGGGACAGGGGGAATGTACGGCTACACCTTC.

This clone showed up just once. The chain is built from TRBV19 and TRBJ2-1, with 9 bases lining up with TRBD1. The V segment lost 5 bases and the J segment 8 bases; nucleotides outside the gene matches: 10. CDR1 and CDR2 from the germline V gene are LNHDA and SQIVND (reference sequence). The CDR3 is 15 residues long. CDR3 in DNA: TGTGCCAGTAGTTTCCGGGACAGGGAATCGGATGAGCAGTTCTTC. Protein product: CASSFRDRESDEQFF.

The CDR3 DNA follows: TGTGCCAGCAGCCTCGACAGGGGAGGAGAGACCCAGTACTTC. Its protein is CASSLDRGGETQYF. The J gene is TRBJ2-5, the V gene TRBV2; 8 positions agree with TRBD1. With V trimmed by 6 bases and J by 4 bases, 7 bases remained unmatched. This CDR3 spans 14 amino acids. Looked up from germline, CDR1 is SNHLY and CDR2 is FYNNEI.

This chain uses TRBV15 with TRBJ2-1; weak D call: TRBD1 (6 bases). Deletions cut 0 bases from V and 7 bases from J, with 10 bases between. The CDR3 is 14 residues long. Germline values: CDR1 LNHNV, CDR2 YYDKDF (reference sequence). The CDR3 DNA reads as TGTGCCACCAGCAGAGATCCAGGGGCGAATGAGCAGTTCTTC. It is translated as CATSRDPGANEQFF.

This chain joins TRBV9 and TRBJ2-2; D remains ambiguous. Germline loops: CDR1 SGDLS, CDR2 YYNGEE. Trimming shortened V by 4 bases and J by 1 base, and 20 bases separated the two germline ends. CDR3 length: 18 residues. CDR3 protein: CASSPEGSLPGNTGELFF. The CDR3 nucleotides read TGTGCCAGCAGCCCCGAAGGTAGCCTTCCCGGGAACACCGGGGAGCTGTTTTTT.

V and J are TRBV6-5 and TRBJ2-7; tentative D call: TRBD1 (6 bases). Trimming took off 0 bases at V and 0 bases at J, with 9 bases between the two ends. Germline assignment: CDR1 MNHEY and CDR2 SVGAGI. CDR3 length equals 15 residues. The CDR3: CASSYSQGPSYEQYF. The CDR3 region has the DNA TGTGCCAGCAGTTACTCGCAGGGGCCCTCCTACGAGCAGTACTTC.

J is TRBJ1-5 and V is TRBV27, with D possibly TRBD1 on 5 matching bases. The germline V and J ends were trimmed by 5 bases and 1 base, with 12 bases remaining between them. Germline CDR1 reads MNHEY; CDR2 reads SMNVEV (reference sequence). The CDR3 contains 15 residues. The CDR3 DNA is TGTGCCAGCAGTCCTTTGGGGGTAAGCAATCAGCCCCAGCATTTT. Translating it yields CASSPLGVSNQPQHF.

The chain employs TRBV19 and TRBJ1-2, with TRBD1 as a possible D gene (5 bases). Germline V gene data show CDR1 as LNHDA and CDR2 as SQIVND (reference sequence). V was trimmed by 11 bases and J by 4 bases, leaving 8 bases between them. The CDR3 has 10 amino acids. The CDR3 sequence: CAGTIYGYTF. The CDR3 nucleotides are TGTGCCGGGACCATCTATGGCTACACCTTC.